The sample holds a few counts of the clone carrying this TCR beta chain. Assay used: immunoSEQ multiplex PCR; TCRdb lists only in-frame clones, some missing. The table lists approximately 130,000 clones, around two thirds of them singletons. This specimen belongs to a study of blood T cell repertoires in COVID-19. CDR1 and CDR2 from the germline V gene are SNHLY and FYNNEI. CDR3 length: 17 amino acids. The junction had 9 bases not matched to a gene; V was cut back by 4 bases and J by 0 bases. The chain carries TRBV2 and TRBJ2-1, with 7 bases aligning to TRBD2. Sequences were obtained from peripheral blood. The TCR was taken from a woman in her seventies with acute or convalescent COVID-19. CDR3 bases: TGTGCCAGCAGTGGAAGTGGTAGCGGGCGCTCCTACAATGAGCAGTTCTTC. This translates into CASSGSGSGRSYNEQFF.